This T cell receptor (beta chain) derives from a study of control samples from healthy donors and cancer patients. Clones were read by immunoSEQ multiplex PCR, and TCRdb kept only the in-frame ones, dropping some. Of about 160,000 clones in the sample, 96% were seen once. Germline values: CDR1 LGHNA, CDR2 YNFKEQ. CDR3 length equals 16 residues. After removal of 3 bases from V and 7 bases from J, the junction contained 11 bases not matched to a gene. The source material was blood. The gene calls are TRBV4-2 and TRBJ1-4; TRBD1 agrees at 7 bases. This clonotype was sampled from a woman aged 25-40 years in good health. In nucleotides, the CDR3 is TGTGCCAGCAGCCAGTACAGGGGAGTAGTCCGTGAAAAACTGTTTTTT. The encoded protein is CASSQYRGVVREKLFF.